This entry lists 17 T cell receptor beta chains sequenced from one sample in a study of blood T cell repertoires in COVID-19. Repertoires were generated with immunoSEQ multiplex PCR, while TCRdb's copy carries only in-frame clones and drops some. Among about 380,000 clones listed, approximately 90% were seen once. The sample consisted of PBMCs or T cells enriched from blood (not recorded which). The receptors stem from a young woman who had recovered from COVID-19.

V usage is TRBV7-9 and J usage is TRBJ2-2; 8 positions match TRBD1. Trimming at V came to 4 bases and at J to 5 bases, leaving 6 bases not matched to a gene. Germline V gene lookup returns CDR1 SEHNR and CDR2 FQNEAQ (reference sequence). CDR3 length: 15 amino acids. The DNA for the CDR3 is TGTGCCAGCAGCTCCCCGGACAGGGTGACCGGGGAGCTGTTTTTT. Translation: CASSSPDRVTGELFF.

This clone was seen once. This sequence joins TRBV28 and TRBJ1-1; D is uncertain. V dropped 4 bases and J dropped 1 base, with 13 bases sitting between them. The CDR3 runs to 15 residues. Germline CDR1 and CDR2: MDHEN and SYDVKM. CDR3 protein: CASSSPERRNTEAFF. CDR3 bases: TGTGCCAGCAGTTCCCCTGAGCGGAGGAACACTGAAGCTTTCTTT.

The chain has TRBV6-1 and TRBJ1-2; D not resolved. The germline V gene encodes CDR1 MNHNS and CDR2 SASEGT. The CDR3 spans 16 residues. V lost 2 bases, J lost 0 bases, and 13 bases lay in between. The CDR3 bases are TGTGCCAGCAGTGAACCCAGAGGCTCCCCTAACTATGGCTACACCTTC. Translated: CASSEPRGSPNYGYTF.

V and J are TRBV10-3 and TRBJ1-2; TRBD1 matches at 9 bases. With V trimmed by 10 bases and J by 5 bases, 8 bases remained unmatched. CDR3 size: 13 residues. Germline CDR1 ENHRY, CDR2 SYGVKD. The CDR3 bases are TGTGCCACCAGGACAGGGGACGGATATGGCTACACCTTC. The encoded protein is CATRTGDGYGYTF.

The chain is built from TRBV5-4 and TRBJ1-2, with TRBD1 as a possible D gene (5 bases). The V gene lost 4 bases and the J gene lost 1 base, with 14 bases spanning the gap. CDR3 length equals 15 residues. The germline CDR1 and CDR2 sequences are SGHNT and YYREEE (reference sequence). CDR3 loop: CASSVGVRDNYGYTF. The CDR3 DNA follows: TGTGCCAGCAGCGTGGGGGTGAGGGATAACTATGGCTACACCTTC.

This chain uses TRBV14 with TRBJ1-1; the D gene is possibly TRBD1 (5 bases). The germline V and J ends were trimmed by 3 bases and 3 bases, with 20 bases remaining between them. This CDR3 spans 17 amino acids. From germline, CDR1 is SGHDN and CDR2 FVKESK. The CDR3 region has the DNA TGTGCCAGCAGCCACCTAGGGGCCAGTTCATTGGACACTGAAGCTTTCTTT. Amino acids: CASSHLGASSLDTEAFF.

The chain combines TRBV7-9 with TRBJ1-1; D is perhaps TRBD1 (6 bases). The CDR3 covers 12 residues. Germline assignment: CDR1 SEHNR and CDR2 FQNEAQ (reference sequence). Trimming took off 5 bases at V and 11 bases at J, with 15 bases between the two ends. For the CDR3, the DNA is TGTGCCAGCAGCCTCAGGGGATTAGACGCTTTCTTT. This codes for CASSLRGLDAFF. The full variable domain, with the rest looked up from reference TRBV7-9 and TRBJ1-1, is DTGVSQNPRHKITKRGQNVTFRCDPISEHNRLYWYRQTLGQGPEFLTYFQNEAQLEKSRLLSDRFSAERPKGSFSTLEIQRTEQGDSAMYLCASSLRGLDAFFGQGTRLTVV.

This clone was seen once. The chain employs TRBV2 and TRBJ1-5; D ambiguous. V was cut by 3 bases and J by 0 bases, with 6 bases left in between. Germline-derived CDR1 and CDR2 are SNHLY and FYNNEI. This CDR3 region has 14 residues. The chain's CDR3 is CASSDMSSNQPQHF. CDR3 nucleotides: TGTGCCAGCAGTGATATGAGTAGCAATCAGCCCCAGCATTTT.

The V call is TRBV7-3, the J call TRBJ2-1, with 8 positions matching TRBD1. The CDR3 has 13 residues. The V gene end was trimmed by 5 bases and the J gene end by 6 bases; junction bases not matched to a gene: 3. Germline values: CDR1 SGHTA, CDR2 FQGTGA. CDR3: CASSLDRGNEQFF. As DNA, the CDR3 is TGTGCCAGCAGCCTTGACAGGGGCAATGAGCAGTTCTTC.

The chain couples TRBV11-2 to TRBJ2-5; 8 nucleotides align to TRBD1. Trimming cost V 4 bases and J 4 bases; bases outside gene matches: 8. This CDR3 contains 15 residues. The germline V gene has CDR1 SGHAT and CDR2 FQNNGV. The CDR3 sequence: CASSSRGTGGETQYF. CDR3 nucleotide sequence: TGTGCCAGCAGCTCCCGGGGGACAGGCGGAGAGACCCAGTACTTC.

This chain connects TRBV18 to TRBJ2-1; D unresolved. The CDR3 has 12 amino acids. Trimming removed 3 bases from V and 5 bases from J, with 5 bases in between. CDR1 is KGHSH, CDR2 LQKENI, per germline. CDR3 sequence: CASSPADNEQFF. CDR3 DNA: TGTGCCAGCTCACCCGCGGACAATGAGCAGTTCTTC. The entire variable domain, with the rest obtained from reference TRBV18 and TRBJ2-1, is as follows: NAGVMQNPRHLVRRRGQEARLRCSPMKGHSHVYWYRQLPEEGLKFMVYLQKENIIDESGMPKERFSAEFPKEGPSILRIQQVVRGDSAAYFCASSPADNEQFFGPGTRLTVL.

The V call is TRBV4-2, the J call TRBJ1-4, with TRBD1 as a possible D gene (6 bases). V was shortened by 4 bases and J by 7 bases, with 13 bases between the two germline ends. Germline lookup yields CDR1 LGHNA and CDR2 YNFKEQ. CDR3 size: 14 residues. Here the CDR3 DNA reads TGTGCCAGCAGCCCAGGGGTTGGGGGTGAAAAACTGTTTTTT. Protein sequence: CASSPGVGGEKLFF.

V gene TRBV6-1 combines with J gene TRBJ1-5; no reliable D call. Trimming cost V 3 bases and J 8 bases, with 11 bases left between them. The CDR3 loop spans 13 amino acids. Germline V lookup: CDR1 MNHNS, CDR2 SASEGT. The CDR3: CASSERGTEPQHF. CDR3 in DNA: TGTGCCAGCAGTGAGCGGGGTACGGAGCCCCAGCATTTT.

The rearrangement uses TRBV2 and TRBJ1-2; D perhaps matches TRBD1 (5 bases). V dropped 5 bases and J dropped 0 bases, with 10 bases sitting between them. The CDR3 is 14 amino acids. Germline-derived CDR1 and CDR2 are SNHLY and FYNNEI. The CDR3 sequence: CASSKTEANYGYTF. The DNA for the CDR3 is TGTGCCAGCAGTAAGACAGAAGCTAACTATGGCTACACCTTC. The full variable domain, in which reference TRBV2 and TRBJ1-2 provide the parts outside the CDR3, is EPEVTQTPSHQVTQMGQEVILRCVPISNHLYFYWYRQILGQKVEFLVSFYNNEISEKSEIFDDQFSVERPDGSNFTLKIRSTKLEDSAMYFCASSKTEANYGYTFGSGTRLTVV.

The J gene is TRBJ2-7, the V gene TRBV7-9; tentatively, D is TRBD1 (6 bases). With 4 bases removed from V and 0 bases from J, the gap between germline ends came to 7 bases. The germline CDR1 and CDR2 sequences are SEHNR and FQNEAQ (reference sequence). This CDR3 is 13 amino acids long. The CDR3 DNA reads TGTGCCAGCAGCTCGGACAGCTCCTACGAGCAGTACTTC. Encoded protein: CASSSDSSYEQYF.

This sequence joins TRBV19 and TRBJ2-6, with unresolved D. CDR3 length: 15 residues. V was shortened by 6 bases and J by 0 bases, with 9 bases between the two germline ends. CDR1 is LNHDA and CDR2 is SQIVND in the germline V gene (reference sequence). Written as DNA, the CDR3 is TGTGCCAGTAGGGGCTCCTACTCTGGGGCCAACGTCCTGACTTTC. Its protein product is CASRGSYSGANVLTF. Drawing the rest from reference TRBV19 and TRBJ2-6, the complete variable domain is DGGITQSPKYLFRKEGQNVTLSCEQNLNHDAMYWYRQDPGQGLRLIYYSQIVNDFQKGDIAEGYSVSREKKESFPLTVTSAQKNPTAFYLCASRGSYSGANVLTFGAGSRLTVL.

The CDR3 loop reads CASSLDQGTDTQYF. CDR3 coding DNA: TGTGCCAGCAGCTTAGATCAGGGGACAGATACGCAGTATTTT. The chain joins TRBV5-5 to TRBJ2-3, with D maybe TRBD1 (6 bases). There are 14 residues in the CDR3. The ends were cut back, 2 bases at V and 3 bases at J, with 10 bases in the middle. Germline CDR1 and CDR2: SGHKS and YYEKEE (reference sequence).